The clone carrying this T cell receptor beta chain was counted a few times. Its antigen is currently unknown. The data originate from a study of T-cell reconstitution after alpha-beta-depleted transplantation in children. Study-level results: T-cell numbers and diversity one year post-transplant derived largely from freshly generated T cells. Reportedly, only several hundred clones from non-depleted graft cells drove alpha-beta T-cell counts at about two months. The origin of high day-60 TCRbeta diversity in some patients lay in surviving recipient T cells and thymic progenitors.

A TCRbeta library incorporating unique molecular identifiers was prepared. Each CDR3 protein gets one entry after TCRdb re-called the PCR reads with MiXCR. The data hold around 700,000 distinct CDR3 sequences, with 10% to 15% observed a single time. The CDR3 spans 14 residues. Trimming stripped 4 bases from V and 1 base from J, with 11 bases between. Germline CDR1 is KGHSH and CDR2 is LQKENI. The sequence derives from a girl aged 2-9 years with congenital amegakaryocytic thrombocytopenia, due to receive a stem cell transplant. The chain recombines TRBV18 with TRBJ2-7; possible D gene TRBD2, 6 bases. Sequencing was performed on PBMCs, taken before TCRalphabeta/CD19-depleted stem cell transplant. The CDR3 protein is CASSRPGLSYEQYF. Written as DNA, the CDR3 is TGTGCCAGCTCACGACCGGGACTGTCCTACGAGCAGTACTTC.